This T cell receptor beta chain is from a study of blood T cells in healthy people across ages. The study's findings and limits: Greater diversity and more naive CD4+ cells were seen in long-lived donors than in aged donors.

Remarks on this clonotype: What it recognizes is unknown.

A J-beta primer mix and a sample-barcoded 5' primer were used in a second PCR of about 6 to 12 cycles. Each CDR3 protein gets one entry after TCRdb re-called the 5' RACE reads with MiXCR. The data show hundreds of thousands of distinct CDR3 sequences, around 24% seen once. Trimming pared 6 bases from V and 6 bases from J, leaving 5 bases between. CDR1 and CDR2 (germline): MDHEN, SYDVKM. This CDR3 has 11 residues. The data were also submitted as part of a second study, on T cells of mothers and their children. That source notes: The study sampled a few healthy Caucasian mothers and their six children. Using the M1S primer, the second PCR added sample barcodes along with 2-4 random nucleotides.

This chain links TRBV28 with TRBJ1-4; no firm D call. The receptor was derived from a boy younger than 18 in good health. Sequencing was carried out using blood. The CDR3, as DNA: TGTGCCAGCAGGGCGGATGAAAAACTGTTTTTT. It yields the protein CASRADEKLFF. Drawing the rest from reference TRBV28 and TRBJ1-4, the complete variable domain is DVKVTQSSRYLVKRTGEKVFLECVQDMDHENMFWYRQDPGLGLRLIYFSYDVKMKEKGDIPEGYSVSREKKERFSLILESASTNQTSMYLCASRADEKLFFGSGTQLSVL.